The 17 T cell receptor beta chains in this list originate from one sample, sequenced in a study of patients and donors after allogeneic stem cell transplantation. TCRdb passed the RT-PCR reads through MiXCR, listing each CDR3 protein once. This table has approximately 150,000 distinct CDR3 sequences, 24% appearing once. The sequenced sample consisted of blood, either unsorted or a sorted T cell fraction (not recorded which). The receptors stem from a human donor who was either an allogeneic HSCT recipient or a stem cell or donor lymphocyte infusion donor (not recorded which). It is not recorded whose cells these are; they may come from a transplant donor.

The CDR3: CASPMPGQRTDTQYF. In nucleotides, the CDR3 is TGCGCCAGTCCTATGCCGGGACAACGCACAGATACGCAGTATTTT. This chain connects TRBV5-1 to TRBJ2-3; perhaps TRBD1 as D (6 bases). The V gene lost 8 bases and the J gene lost 1 base, with 17 bases spanning the gap. The CDR3 length is 15 residues. The germline V gene has CDR1 SGHRS and CDR2 YFSETQ.

The chain is built from TRBV24-1 and TRBJ1-5; 9 bases align to TRBD1. V shed 3 bases, J shed 7 bases, and the junction held 9 bases outside the gene matches. The CDR3 has 16 residues. Germline lookup yields CDR1 KGHDR and CDR2 SFDVKD. CDR3 residues: CATSDPRTGAGQPQHF. CDR3 sequence (DNA): TGTGCCACCAGTGATCCCCGGACAGGGGCTGGACAGCCCCAGCATTTT.

J is TRBJ2-3 and V is TRBV27; either TRBD1 or TRBD2 may fit D (7 bases each). Germline V gene sequence: CDR1 MNHEY, CDR2 SMNVEV (reference sequence). The CDR3 spans 18 residues. The V end lost 4 bases, the J end lost 2 bases, and 22 bases lay between the germline ends. The CDR3, as DNA: TGTGCCAGCAGTTCTGAAGACAGGGAGGGACGACACACAGATACGCAGTATTTT. The encoded protein is CASSSEDREGRHTDTQYF.

In DNA form, the CDR3 reads TGTGCCAGCAGCGTAGGAACAGCGAAGGAGACCCAGTACTTC. Translated: CASSVGTAKETQYF. The V gene is TRBV9, the J gene TRBJ2-5; D call uncertain. Germline loops: CDR1 SGDLS, CDR2 YYNGEE. The V end was cut by 0 bases, the J end by 5 bases, with 11 bases between. There are 14 residues in the CDR3. Combining the CDR3 with reference TRBV9 and TRBJ2-5 gives the whole variable domain DSGVTQTPKHLITATGQRVTLRCSPRSGDLSVYWYQQSLDQGLQFLIQYYNGEERAKGNILERFSAQQFPDLHSELNLSSLELGDSALYFCASSVGTAKETQYFGPGTRLLVL.

The chain carries TRBV5-5 and TRBJ2-7, with D possibly called TRBD1 or TRBD2 (5 bases each). Germline V gives CDR1 SGHKS, CDR2 YYEKEE (reference sequence). The CDR3 totals 14 residues. Trimming removed 4 bases at V and 10 bases at J, with 21 bases between. CDR3 DNA: TGTGCCAGCAGCCACCGGGACGCGCACAGGAAACAGTACTTC. The encoded protein is CASSHRDAHRKQYF. The full variable domain, completed using reference TRBV5-5 and TRBJ2-7, is DAGVTQSPTHLIKTRGQQVTLRCSPISGHKSVSWYQQVLGQGPQFIFQYYEKEERGRGNFPDRFSARQFPNYSSELNVNALLLGDSALYLCASSHRDAHRKQYFGPGTRLTVT.

The rearrangement links TRBV18 to TRBJ1-1, with 7 bases aligning to TRBD1. Per the germline V gene, CDR1 is KGHSH and CDR2 is LQKENI. Losses at the gene ends were 2 bases for V and 3 bases for J; bases not matched to a gene: 6. The CDR3 length is 15 residues. The CDR3: CASSPDRATDTEAFF. The CDR3, as DNA: TGTGCCAGCTCACCAGACAGGGCAACTGACACTGAAGCTTTCTTT.

In its sample, this clonotype was seen a few times. The chain joins TRBV6-5 to TRBJ2-4, with D possibly called TRBD1 or TRBD2 (5 bases each). CDR3 length: 16 residues. CDR1 MNHEY and CDR2 SVGAGI come from the germline V gene. Trimming shortened V by 2 bases and J by 0 bases, and 11 bases separated the two germline ends. CDR3 residues: CASSYRGSLAKNIQYF. The DNA for the CDR3 is TGTGCCAGCAGTTACCGGGGCTCATTAGCCAAAAACATTCAGTACTTC.

The genes are TRBV5-1 and TRBJ2-5, with D perhaps TRBD1 (5 bases). With 1 base removed from V and 2 bases from J, the gap between germline ends came to 6 bases. Per germline, CDR1 SGHRS and CDR2 YFSETQ. CDR3 length equals 13 residues. Written as DNA, the CDR3 is TGCGCCAGCAGCTTGAGACAGCAAGAGACCCAGTACTTC. Protein: CASSLRQQETQYF.

This clonotype was picked up a small number of times. The chain combines TRBV7-9 with TRBJ2-5; a possible D gene is TRBD1 (6 bases). V gave up 5 bases and J gave up 5 bases, with 15 bases separating them. Germline V CDR1 and CDR2: SEHNR, FQNEAQ (reference sequence). This CDR3 spans 14 amino acids. The CDR3 region is CASSDKTGVETQYF. The CDR3 region has the DNA TGTGCCAGCAGCGACAAGACAGGAGTTGAGACCCAGTACTTC. Combining the CDR3 with reference TRBV7-9 and TRBJ2-5 gives the whole variable domain DTGVSQNPRHKITKRGQNVTFRCDPISEHNRLYWYRQTLGQGPEFLTYFQNEAQLEKSRLLSDRFSAERPKGSFSTLEIQRTEQGDSAMYLCASSDKTGVETQYFGPGTRLLVL.

The V and J genes are TRBV12-5 and TRBJ2-1, with TRBD2 matching over 8 bases. The CDR3 covers 14 residues. Germline-derived CDR1 and CDR2 are LGHNT and FRNRAP. V shed 2 bases and J 10 bases; nucleotides not matched to a gene: 7. The CDR3 nucleotides are TGTGCTAGTGGTTTGCCTAGCGGGCGGTCGGAGCAGTTCTTC. Residues: CASGLPSGRSEQFF.

The V call is TRBV28, the J call TRBJ2-6; D might be TRBD1 or TRBD2, each matching 5 bases. Germline CDR1 and CDR2: MDHEN and SYDVKM. This CDR3 comprises 19 residues. V lost 6 bases and J 0 bases, leaving 21 bases between the germline ends. This CDR3 is CASRTRYRDVSSGANVLTF. The CDR3 nucleotides are TGTGCCAGCAGGACACGCTACCGGGACGTAAGCTCTGGGGCCAACGTCCTGACTTTC.

This chain uses TRBV10-3 with TRBJ2-7; D might be TRBD2 (7 bases). CDR3 size: 14 residues. Germline CDR1 ENHRY, CDR2 SYGVKD. V gave up 11 bases and J gave up 4 bases, with 21 bases separating them. DNA of the CDR3: TGTGCCGCAAAGACGGGGGGCCCCCTTTACGAGCAGTACTTC. Amino acid sequence: CAAKTGGPLYEQYF.

This chain links TRBV4-3 with TRBJ2-1; D is unresolved. Germline-derived CDR1 and CDR2 are LGHNA and YSLEER. The CDR3 covers 12 residues. The V end was cut by 0 bases, the J end by 7 bases, with 4 bases between. The CDR3 loop reads CASSQDWNEQFF. In DNA, the CDR3 is TGCGCCAGCAGCCAAGACTGGAATGAGCAGTTCTTC.

J is TRBJ2-7 and V is TRBV9; D is perhaps TRBD2 (5 bases). Germline values: CDR1 SGDLS, CDR2 YYNGEE. This CDR3 has 15 residues. Trimming removed 3 bases at V and 0 bases at J, with 13 bases between. CDR3 residues: CASSAGSGTSYEQYF. CDR3 nucleotide sequence: TGTGCCAGCAGCGCGGGGAGCGGCACCTCCTACGAGCAGTACTTC.

The chain recombines TRBV11-3 with TRBJ2-5; D may be TRBD2 (6 bases). Per the germline V gene, CDR1 is SGHNT and CDR2 is YENEEA. Trimming removed 2 bases at V and 2 bases at J, with 12 bases between. The CDR3 extends over 15 amino acids. The CDR3 region has the DNA TGTGCCAGCAGCTTATTTCGTGGGACTCAAGAGACCCAGTACTTC. Protein product: CASSLFRGTQETQYF.

This chain links TRBV6-5 with TRBJ2-5, with 10 bases matching TRBD2. The germline gives CDR1 MNHEY, CDR2 SVGAGI. V dropped 5 bases and J dropped 4; count of bases not matched to a gene: 4. This CDR3 comprises 14 residues. In nucleotides, the CDR3 is TGTGCCAGCAGTAGCGGGAGGGGGAGAGAGACCCAGTACTTC. Translation gives CASSSGRGRETQYF.

Only a few counts were recorded for this clonotype. V is TRBV7-2 and J is TRBJ2-5; D not resolved. The CDR3 has 13 amino acids. Trimming pared 6 bases from V and 3 bases from J, leaving 11 bases between. Germline V lookup: CDR1 SGHTA, CDR2 FQGNSA. CDR3 nucleotides: TGTGCCAGCAGGCCGCCGGTGGAAGAGACCCAGTACTTC. It codes for CASRPPVEETQYF.